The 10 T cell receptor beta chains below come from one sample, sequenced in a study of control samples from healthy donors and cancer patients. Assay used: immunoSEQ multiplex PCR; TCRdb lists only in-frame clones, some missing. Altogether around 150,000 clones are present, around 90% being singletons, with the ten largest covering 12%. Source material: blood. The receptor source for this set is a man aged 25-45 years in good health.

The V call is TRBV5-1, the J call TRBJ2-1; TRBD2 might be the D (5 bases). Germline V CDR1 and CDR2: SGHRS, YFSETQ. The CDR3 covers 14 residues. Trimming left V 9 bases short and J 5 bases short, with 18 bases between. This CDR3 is CATAPGSGNNEQFF. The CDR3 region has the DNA TGCGCCACCGCCCCGGGATCTGGCAACAATGAGCAGTTCTTC.

CDR3 protein: CASSQTGTANTEAFF. CDR3 coding DNA: TGTGCCAGCAGCCAAACCGGGACTGCAAACACTGAAGCTTTCTTT. This chain uses TRBV28 with TRBJ1-1; D possibly corresponds to TRBD1 (5 bases). Trimming cost V 6 bases and J 2 bases, with 16 bases left between them. The germline V gene has CDR1 MDHEN and CDR2 SYDVKM. The CDR3 is made up of 15 amino acids.

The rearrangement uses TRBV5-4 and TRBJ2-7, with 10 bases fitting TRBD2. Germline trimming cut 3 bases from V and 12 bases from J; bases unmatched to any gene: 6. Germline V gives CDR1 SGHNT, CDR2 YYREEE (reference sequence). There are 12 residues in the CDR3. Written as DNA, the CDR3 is TGTGCCAGCAGCTCCCCTAGCGGGAGAAGGTACTTC. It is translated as CASSSPSGRRYF.

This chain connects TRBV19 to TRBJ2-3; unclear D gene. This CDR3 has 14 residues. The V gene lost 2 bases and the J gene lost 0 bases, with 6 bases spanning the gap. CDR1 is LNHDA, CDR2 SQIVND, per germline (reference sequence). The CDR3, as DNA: TGTGCCAGTAGTATACTAAGTAGCACAGATACGCAGTATTTT. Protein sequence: CASSILSSTDTQYF. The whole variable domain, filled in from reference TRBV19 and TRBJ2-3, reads DGGITQSPKYLFRKEGQNVTLSCEQNLNHDAMYWYRQDPGQGLRLIYYSQIVNDFQKGDIAEGYSVSREKKESFPLTVTSAQKNPTAFYLCASSILSSTDTQYFGPGTRLTVL.

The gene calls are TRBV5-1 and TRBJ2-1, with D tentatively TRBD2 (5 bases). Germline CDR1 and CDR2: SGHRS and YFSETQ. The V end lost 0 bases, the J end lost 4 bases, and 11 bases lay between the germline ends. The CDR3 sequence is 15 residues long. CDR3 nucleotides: TGCGCCAGCAGCTTGGTAGGTAGCGAATACAATGAGCAGTTCTTC. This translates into CASSLVGSEYNEQFF.

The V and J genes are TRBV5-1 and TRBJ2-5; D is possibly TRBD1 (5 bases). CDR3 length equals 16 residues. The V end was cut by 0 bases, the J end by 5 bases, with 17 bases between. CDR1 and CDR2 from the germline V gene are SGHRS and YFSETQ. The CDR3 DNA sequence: TGCGCCAGCAGCTTGGGTCTTGGCAGGGCGGCGGAGACCCAGTACTTC. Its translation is CASSLGLGRAAETQYF.

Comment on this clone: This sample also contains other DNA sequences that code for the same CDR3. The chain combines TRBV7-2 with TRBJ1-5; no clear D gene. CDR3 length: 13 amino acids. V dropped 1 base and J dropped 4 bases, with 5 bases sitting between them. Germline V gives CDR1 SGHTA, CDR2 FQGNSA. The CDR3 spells CASSLVGNQPQHF. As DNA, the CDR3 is TGTGCCAGCAGCTTAGTGGGGAATCAGCCCCAGCATTTT.

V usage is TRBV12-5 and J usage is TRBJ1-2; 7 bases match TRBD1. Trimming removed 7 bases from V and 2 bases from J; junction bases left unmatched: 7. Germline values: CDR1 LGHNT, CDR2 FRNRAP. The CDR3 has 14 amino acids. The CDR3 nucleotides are TGTGCTAGTGCCCCTGGGGACAGCAACTATGGCTACACCTTC. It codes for CASAPGDSNYGYTF.

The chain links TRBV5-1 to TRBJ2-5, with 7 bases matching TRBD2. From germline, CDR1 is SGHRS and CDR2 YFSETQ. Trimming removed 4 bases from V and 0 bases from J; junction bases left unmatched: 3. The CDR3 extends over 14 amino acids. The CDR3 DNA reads TGCGCCAGCAGCCCTACTAGCGACCAAGAGACCCAGTACTTC. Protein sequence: CASSPTSDQETQYF.

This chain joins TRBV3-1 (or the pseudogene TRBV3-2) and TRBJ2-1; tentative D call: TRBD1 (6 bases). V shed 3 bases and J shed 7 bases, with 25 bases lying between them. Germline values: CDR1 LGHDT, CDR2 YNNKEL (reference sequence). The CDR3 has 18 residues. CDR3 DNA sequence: TGTGCCAGCAGCCAGATCGTACGTACAGGGCCGGGTTTTAATGAGCAGTTCTTC. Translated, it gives CASSQIVRTGPGFNEQFF.